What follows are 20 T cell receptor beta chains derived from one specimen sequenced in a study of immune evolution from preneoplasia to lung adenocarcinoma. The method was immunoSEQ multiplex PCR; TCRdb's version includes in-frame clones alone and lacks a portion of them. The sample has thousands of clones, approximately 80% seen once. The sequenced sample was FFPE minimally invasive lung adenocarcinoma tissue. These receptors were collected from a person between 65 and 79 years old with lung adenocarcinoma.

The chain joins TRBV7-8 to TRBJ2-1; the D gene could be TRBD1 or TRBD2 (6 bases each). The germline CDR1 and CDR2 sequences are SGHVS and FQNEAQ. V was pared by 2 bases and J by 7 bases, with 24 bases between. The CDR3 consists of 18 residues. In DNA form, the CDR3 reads TGTGCCAGCAGCTTAAGGAGGGACATCCTCCGGCGAGGGAATGAGCAGTTCTTC. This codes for CASSLRRDILRRGNEQFF.

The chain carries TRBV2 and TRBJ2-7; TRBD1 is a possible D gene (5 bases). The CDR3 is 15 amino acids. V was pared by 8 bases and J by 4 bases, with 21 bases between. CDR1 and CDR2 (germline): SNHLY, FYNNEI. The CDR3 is CASAYSLRQSYEQYF. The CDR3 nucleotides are TGTGCCAGCGCATACTCGCTCAGACAGTCTTACGAGCAGTACTTC.

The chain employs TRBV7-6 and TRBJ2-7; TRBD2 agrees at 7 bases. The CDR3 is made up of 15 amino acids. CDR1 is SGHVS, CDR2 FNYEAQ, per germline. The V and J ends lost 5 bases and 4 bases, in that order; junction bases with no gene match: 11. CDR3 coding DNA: TGTGCCAGCAGCGTTATAGGGGAGGGCCTGTACGAGCAGTACTTC. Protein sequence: CASSVIGEGLYEQYF.

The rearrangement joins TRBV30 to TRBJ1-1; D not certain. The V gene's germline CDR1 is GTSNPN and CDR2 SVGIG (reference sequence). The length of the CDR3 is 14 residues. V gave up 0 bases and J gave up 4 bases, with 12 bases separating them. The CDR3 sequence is CAWSVYRGGTEAFF. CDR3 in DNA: TGTGCCTGGAGTGTTTACAGAGGAGGCACTGAAGCTTTCTTT.

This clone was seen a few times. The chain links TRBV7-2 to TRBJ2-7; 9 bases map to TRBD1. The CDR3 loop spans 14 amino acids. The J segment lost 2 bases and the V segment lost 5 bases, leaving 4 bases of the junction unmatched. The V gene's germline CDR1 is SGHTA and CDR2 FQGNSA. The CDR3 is CASSPGQGPYEQYF. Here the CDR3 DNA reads TGTGCCAGCAGCCCCGGACAGGGGCCCTACGAGCAGTACTTC.

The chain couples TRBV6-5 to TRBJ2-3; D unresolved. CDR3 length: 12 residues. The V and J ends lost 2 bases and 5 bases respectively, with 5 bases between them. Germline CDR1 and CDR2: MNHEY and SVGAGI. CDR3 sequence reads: CASSYPGDTQYF. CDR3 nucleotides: TGTGCCAGCAGTTACCCGGGAGATACGCAGTATTTT.

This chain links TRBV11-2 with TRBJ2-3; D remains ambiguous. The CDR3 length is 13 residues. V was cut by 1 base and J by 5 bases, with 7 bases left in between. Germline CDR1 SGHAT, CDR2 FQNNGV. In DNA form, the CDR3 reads TGTGCCAGCAGCTTAGTTGGGAAAGATACGCAGTATTTT. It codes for CASSLVGKDTQYF.

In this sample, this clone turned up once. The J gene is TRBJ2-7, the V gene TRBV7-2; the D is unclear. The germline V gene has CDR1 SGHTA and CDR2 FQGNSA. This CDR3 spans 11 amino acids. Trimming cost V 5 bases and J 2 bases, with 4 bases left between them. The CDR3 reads CASSPAYEQYF. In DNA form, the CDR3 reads TGTGCCAGCAGCCCCGCCTACGAGCAGTACTTC.

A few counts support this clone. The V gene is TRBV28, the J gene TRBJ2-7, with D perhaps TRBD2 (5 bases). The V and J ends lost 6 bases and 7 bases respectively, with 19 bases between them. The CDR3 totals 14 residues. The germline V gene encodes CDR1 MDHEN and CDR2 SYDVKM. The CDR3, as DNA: TGTGCCAGCAGCCCGCCGGGATCATGGTGGGAGCAGTACTTC. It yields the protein CASSPPGSWWEQYF.

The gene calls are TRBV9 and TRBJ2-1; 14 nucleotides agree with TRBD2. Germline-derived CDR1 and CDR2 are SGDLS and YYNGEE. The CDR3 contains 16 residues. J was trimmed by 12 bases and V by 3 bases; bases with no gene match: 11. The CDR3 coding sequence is TGTGCCAGCAGCGGACTAGCGGGAGGGCCTTCCAAGGGGCAGTTCTTC. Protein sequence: CASSGLAGGPSKGQFF.

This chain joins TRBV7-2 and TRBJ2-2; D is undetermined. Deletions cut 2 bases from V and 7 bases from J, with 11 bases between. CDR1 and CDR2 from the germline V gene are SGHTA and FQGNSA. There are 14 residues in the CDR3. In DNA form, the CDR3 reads TGTGCCAGCAGCTTAAGATGGGTTGGCGGGGAGCTGTTTTTT. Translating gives CASSLRWVGGELFF.

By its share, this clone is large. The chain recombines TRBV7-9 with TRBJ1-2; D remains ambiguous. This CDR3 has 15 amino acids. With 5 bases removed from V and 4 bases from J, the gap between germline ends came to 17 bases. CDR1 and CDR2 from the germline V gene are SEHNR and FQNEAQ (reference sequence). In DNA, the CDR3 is TGTGCCAGCAGCCCCGGCCAGCAGGCGCTCTATGGCTACACCTTC. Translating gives CASSPGQQALYGYTF.

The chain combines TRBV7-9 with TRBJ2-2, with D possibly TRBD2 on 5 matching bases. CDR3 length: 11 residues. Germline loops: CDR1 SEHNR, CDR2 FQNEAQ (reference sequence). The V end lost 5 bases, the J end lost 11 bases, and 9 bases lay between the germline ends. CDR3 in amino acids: CASSRTLELFF. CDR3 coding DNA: TGTGCCAGCAGCCGGACTCTTGAGCTGTTTTTT. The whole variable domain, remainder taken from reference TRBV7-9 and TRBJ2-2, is DTGVSQNPRHKITKRGQNVTFRCDPISEHNRLYWYRQTLGQGPEFLTYFQNEAQLEKSRLLSDRFSAERPKGSFSTLEIQRTEQGDSAMYLCASSRTLELFFGEGSRLTVL.

The CDR3 here is CAWSVFDTQYF. Written as DNA, the CDR3 is TGTGCCTGGAGTGTGTTTGATACGCAGTATTTT. This chain connects TRBV30 to TRBJ2-3; D is uncertain. Germline values: CDR1 GTSNPN, CDR2 SVGIG (reference sequence). Trimming shortened V by 0 bases and J by 6 bases, and 4 bases separated the two germline ends. CDR3 length equals 11 residues.

This CDR3 reads CASSIWAGYGYTF. Here the CDR3 DNA reads TGTGCCAGTAGTATATGGGCAGGCTATGGCTACACCTTC. The chain employs TRBV19 and TRBJ1-2; D is ambiguous. The CDR3 covers 13 residues. Trimming removed 2 bases from V and 4 bases from J, with 8 bases in between. CDR1 is LNHDA and CDR2 is SQIVND in the germline V gene (reference sequence).

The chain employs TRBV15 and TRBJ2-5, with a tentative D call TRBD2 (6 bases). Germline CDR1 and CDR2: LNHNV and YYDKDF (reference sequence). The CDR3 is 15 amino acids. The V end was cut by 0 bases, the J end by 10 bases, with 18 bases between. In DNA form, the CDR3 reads TGTGCCACCAGCAGAGATGGGCTAGCGTCGAAGATCCAGTACTTC. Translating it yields CATSRDGLASKIQYF.

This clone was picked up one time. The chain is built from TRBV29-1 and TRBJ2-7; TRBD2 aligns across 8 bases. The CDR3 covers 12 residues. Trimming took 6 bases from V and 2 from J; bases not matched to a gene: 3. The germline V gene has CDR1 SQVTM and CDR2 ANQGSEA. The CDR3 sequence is CSVGSGAYEQYF. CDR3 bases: TGCAGCGTGGGTAGCGGGGCCTACGAGCAGTACTTC.

The CDR3 sequence: CASSGDRHPGVEQYF. In DNA form, the CDR3 reads TGTGCCAGCAGTGGAGACAGACACCCGGGGGTCGAGCAGTACTTC. The V call is TRBV27, the J call TRBJ2-7, with D possibly TRBD2 on 6 matching bases. This CDR3 has 15 amino acids. The germline V gene encodes CDR1 MNHEY and CDR2 SMNVEV (reference sequence). Trimming took off 5 bases at V and 6 bases at J, with 20 bases between the two ends.

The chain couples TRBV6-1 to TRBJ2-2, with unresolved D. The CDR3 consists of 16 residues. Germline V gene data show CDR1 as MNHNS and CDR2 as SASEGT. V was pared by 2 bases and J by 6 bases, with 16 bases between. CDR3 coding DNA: TGTGCCAGCAGTGAAAAACCGTACCCCGCACCCGGGGAGCTGTTTTTT. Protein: CASSEKPYPAPGELFF.

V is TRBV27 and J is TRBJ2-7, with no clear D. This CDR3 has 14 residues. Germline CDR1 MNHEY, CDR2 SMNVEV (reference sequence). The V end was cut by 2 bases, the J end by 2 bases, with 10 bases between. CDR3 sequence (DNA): TGTGCCAGCAGTTTACAACCGAAACCCTACGAGCAGTACTTC. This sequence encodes CASSLQPKPYEQYF.